The clone carrying this T cell receptor beta chain was detected a few times. Its antigen remains unknown. This specimen belongs to a study of shared clonotypes between healthy human individuals. Findings of the study overall: Clonotypes shared by all four donors outscored non-shared clonotypes in generation probability.

Germline CDR1 and CDR2: SGHNT and YENEEA. With 5 bases removed from V and 2 bases from J, the gap between germline ends came to 7 bases. The CDR3 length is 13 residues. The test was conducted at deep level. The table came from immunoSEQ multiplex PCR; TCRdb's copy has only in-frame clones and leaves some out. Of about a million clones in the sample, approximately 80% were seen once. The receptor comes from a man younger than 30 in good health. Some clones in this sample may be carry-over from other donors' samples. Material for sequencing was memory CD4+ T cells from PBMCs. Subset of the sample: CD45RA-negative fraction. V gene TRBV11-3 combines with J gene TRBJ2-1; D may be TRBD1 (5 bases). The CDR3 protein is CASSATAYNEQFF. The CDR3, as DNA: TGTGCCAGCAGCGCGACAGCCTACAATGAGCAGTTCTTC.